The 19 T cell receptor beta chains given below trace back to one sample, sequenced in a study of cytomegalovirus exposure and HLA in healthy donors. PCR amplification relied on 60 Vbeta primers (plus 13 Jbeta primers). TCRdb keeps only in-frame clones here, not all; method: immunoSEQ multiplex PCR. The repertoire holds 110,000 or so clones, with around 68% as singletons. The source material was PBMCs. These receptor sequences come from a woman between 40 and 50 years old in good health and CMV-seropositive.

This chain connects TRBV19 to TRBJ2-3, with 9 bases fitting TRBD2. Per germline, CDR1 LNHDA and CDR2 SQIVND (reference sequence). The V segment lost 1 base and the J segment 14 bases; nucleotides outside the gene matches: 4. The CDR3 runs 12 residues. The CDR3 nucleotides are TGTGCCAGTAGTATAGGTAGCGGGAGTTCGTATTTT. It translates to CASSIGSGSSYF.

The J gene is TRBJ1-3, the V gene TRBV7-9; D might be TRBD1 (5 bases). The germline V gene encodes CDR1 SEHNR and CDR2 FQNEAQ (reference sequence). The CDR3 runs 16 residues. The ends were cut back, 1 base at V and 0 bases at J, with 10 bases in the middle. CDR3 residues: CASSLGQPNSGNTIYF. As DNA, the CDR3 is TGTGCCAGCAGCTTAGGACAGCCGAACTCTGGAAACACCATATATTTT.

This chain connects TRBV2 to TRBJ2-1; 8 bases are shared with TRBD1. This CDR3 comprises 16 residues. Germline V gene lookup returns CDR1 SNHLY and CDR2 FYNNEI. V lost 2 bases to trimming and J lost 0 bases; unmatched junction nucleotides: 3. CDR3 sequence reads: CASSEPQGASYNEQFF. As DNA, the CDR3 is TGTGCCAGCAGTGAACCTCAGGGGGCCTCCTACAATGAGCAGTTCTTC.

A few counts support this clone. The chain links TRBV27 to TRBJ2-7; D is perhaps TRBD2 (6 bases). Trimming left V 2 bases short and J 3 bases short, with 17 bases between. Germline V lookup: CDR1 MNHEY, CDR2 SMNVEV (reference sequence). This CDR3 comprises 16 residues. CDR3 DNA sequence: TGTGCCAGCAGTTTAGGGACTGGGGTGAGGGGCTACGAGCAGTACTTC. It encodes CASSLGTGVRGYEQYF.

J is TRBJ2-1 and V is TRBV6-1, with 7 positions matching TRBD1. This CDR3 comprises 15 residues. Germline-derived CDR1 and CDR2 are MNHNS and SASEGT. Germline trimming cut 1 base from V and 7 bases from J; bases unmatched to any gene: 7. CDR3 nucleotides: TGTGCCAGCAGTGAAGAGCTTCTACAGGGGAATGAGCAGTTCTTC. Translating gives CASSEELLQGNEQFF.

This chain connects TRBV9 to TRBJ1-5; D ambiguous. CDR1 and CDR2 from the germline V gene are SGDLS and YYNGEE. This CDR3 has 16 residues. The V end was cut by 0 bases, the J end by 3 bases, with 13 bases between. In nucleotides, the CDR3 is TGTGCCAGCAGCGTAGGGGAGGTAGTAACCAATCAGCCCCAGCATTTT. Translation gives CASSVGEVVTNQPQHF.

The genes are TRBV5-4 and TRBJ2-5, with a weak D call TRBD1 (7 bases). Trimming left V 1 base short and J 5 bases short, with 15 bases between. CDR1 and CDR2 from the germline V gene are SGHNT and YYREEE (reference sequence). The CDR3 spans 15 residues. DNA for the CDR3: TGTGCCAGCAGCTTGCAGGGGGGCCGTAGGGAGACCCAGTACTTC. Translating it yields CASSLQGGRRETQYF. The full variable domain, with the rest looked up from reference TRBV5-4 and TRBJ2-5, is ETGVTQSPTHLIKTRGQQVTLRCSSQSGHNTVSWYQQALGQGPQFIFQYYREEENGRGNFPPRFSGLQFPNYSSELNVNALELDDSALYLCASSLQGGRRETQYFGPGTRLLVL.

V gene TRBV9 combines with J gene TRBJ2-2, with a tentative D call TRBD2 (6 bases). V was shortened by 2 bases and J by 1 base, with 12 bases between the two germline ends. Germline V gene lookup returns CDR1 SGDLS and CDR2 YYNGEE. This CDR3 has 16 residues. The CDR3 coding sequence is TGTGCCAGCAGCGTCCCGGGCGGGGTGAACACCGGGGAGCTGTTTTTT. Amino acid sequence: CASSVPGGVNTGELFF.

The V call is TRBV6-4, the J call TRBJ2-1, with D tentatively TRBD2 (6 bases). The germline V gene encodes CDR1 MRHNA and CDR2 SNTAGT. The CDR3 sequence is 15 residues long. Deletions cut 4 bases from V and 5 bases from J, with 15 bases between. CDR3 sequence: CASSGTGEVNNEQFF. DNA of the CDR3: TGTGCCAGCAGTGGGACGGGAGAGGTCAACAATGAGCAGTTCTTC.

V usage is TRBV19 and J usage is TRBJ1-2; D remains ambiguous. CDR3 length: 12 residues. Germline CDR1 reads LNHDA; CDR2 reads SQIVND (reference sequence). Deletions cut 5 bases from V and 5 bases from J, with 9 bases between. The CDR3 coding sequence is TGTGCCAGTAGTTGGAGGGAATATGGCTACACCTTC. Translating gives CASSWREYGYTF.

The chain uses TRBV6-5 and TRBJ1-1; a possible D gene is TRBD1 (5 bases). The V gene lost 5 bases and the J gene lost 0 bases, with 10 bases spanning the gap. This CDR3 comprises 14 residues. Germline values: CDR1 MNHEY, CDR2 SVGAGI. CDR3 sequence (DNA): TGTGCCAGCAGTGTGACAGATATGAACACTGAAGCTTTCTTT. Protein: CASSVTDMNTEAFF.

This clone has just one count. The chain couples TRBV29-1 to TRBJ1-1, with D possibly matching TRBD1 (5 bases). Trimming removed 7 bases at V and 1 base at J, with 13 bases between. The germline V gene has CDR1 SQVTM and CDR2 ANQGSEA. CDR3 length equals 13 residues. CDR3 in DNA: TGCAGCGCTGCGCAGGGAACGAACACTGAAGCTTTCTTT. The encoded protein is CSAAQGTNTEAFF.

CDR3 residues: CASRGWGGSYNEQFF. DNA of the CDR3: TGTGCCAGCAGGGGGTGGGGGGGTTCCTACAATGAGCAGTTCTTC. The chain has TRBV28 and TRBJ2-1, with 7 bases matching TRBD2. Trimming removed 6 bases from V and 1 base from J; junction bases left unmatched: 6. The CDR3 is 15 amino acids. Germline values: CDR1 MDHEN, CDR2 SYDVKM.

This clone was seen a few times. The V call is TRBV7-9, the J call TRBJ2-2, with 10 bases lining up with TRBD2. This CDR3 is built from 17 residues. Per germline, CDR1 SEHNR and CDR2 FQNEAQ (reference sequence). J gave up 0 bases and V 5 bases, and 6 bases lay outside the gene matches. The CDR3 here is CASSQIAGGPNTGELFF. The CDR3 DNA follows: TGTGCCAGCAGCCAAATAGCGGGAGGACCGAACACCGGGGAGCTGTTTTTT.

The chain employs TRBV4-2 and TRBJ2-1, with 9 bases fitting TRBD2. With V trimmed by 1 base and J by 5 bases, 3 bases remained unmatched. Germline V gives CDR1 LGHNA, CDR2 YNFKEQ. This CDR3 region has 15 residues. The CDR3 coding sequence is TGTGCCAGCAGCCAAGTTAGCGGGAGCGACAATGAGCAGTTCTTC. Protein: CASSQVSGSDNEQFF.

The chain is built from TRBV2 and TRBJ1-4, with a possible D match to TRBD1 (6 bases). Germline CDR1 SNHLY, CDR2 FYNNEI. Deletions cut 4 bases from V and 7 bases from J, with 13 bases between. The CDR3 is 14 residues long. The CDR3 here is CASSGTARGEKLFF. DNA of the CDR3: TGTGCCAGCAGTGGTACGGCCAGGGGTGAAAAACTGTTTTTT.

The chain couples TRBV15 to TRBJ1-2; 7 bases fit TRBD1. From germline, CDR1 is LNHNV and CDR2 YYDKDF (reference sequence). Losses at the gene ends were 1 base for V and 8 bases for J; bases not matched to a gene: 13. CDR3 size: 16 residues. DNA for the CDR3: TGTGCCACCAGCAGAGCATCCGACAGGGAGGACGGGGGCTACACCTTC. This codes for CATSRASDREDGGYTF.

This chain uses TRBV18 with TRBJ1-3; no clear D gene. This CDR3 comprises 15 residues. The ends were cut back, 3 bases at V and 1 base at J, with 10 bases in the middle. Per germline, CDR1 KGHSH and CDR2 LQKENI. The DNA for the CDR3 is TGTGCCAGCTCACCCTCAGACTGGTCTGGAAACACCATATATTTT. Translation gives CASSPSDWSGNTIYF.

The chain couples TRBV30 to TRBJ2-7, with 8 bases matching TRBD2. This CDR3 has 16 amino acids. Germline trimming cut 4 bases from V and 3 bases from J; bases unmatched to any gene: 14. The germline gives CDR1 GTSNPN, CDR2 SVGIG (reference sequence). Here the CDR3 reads CAWMTPGLGLRYEQYF. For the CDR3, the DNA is TGTGCCTGGATGACCCCGGGACTAGGGCTCCGCTACGAGCAGTACTTC.